This T cell receptor beta chain was sequenced in a study of T cell responses to AZD1222 COVID-19 vaccine. This table comes from immunoSEQ multiplex PCR, and its TCRdb copy is limited to in-frame clones, with some not included. The sample lists 65,000 to 90,000 clones, about 85% seen once, with approximately 1.2% in the top ten. CDR3 size: 14 residues. The V and J ends lost 4 bases and 3 bases respectively, with 12 bases between them. Germline CDR1 and CDR2: SGHRS and YFSETQ. The clonotype comes from an adult who received the AZD1222 COVID-19 vaccine. This sequence joins TRBV5-1 and TRBJ2-3, with a possible D match to TRBD1 (6 bases). Material: peripheral blood, obtained 28 days after the second AZD1222 dose. The CDR3 nucleotides are TGCGCCAGCAGCATCAGGGGTGGAACAGATACGCAGTATTTT. Its translation: CASSIRGGTDTQYF.